This section outlines one TCR beta chain sequence together with its context. Its antigen is unknown. A much larger clone is a single base away; this may be a read error. This entry comes from a study of regulatory T cells in long-lasting Graves disease (dated by TCRdb to the early 2020s). Study-wide context: Newly diagnosed Graves' disease patients had taken antithyroid drugs for less than 3 months. Persistent Graves' disease patients were compared with newly diagnosed Graves' disease patients by peripheral blood TCR sequencing and RNA sequencing. The study was registered as a clinical trial and conducted in China. A total of roughly 35 samples underwent TCR sequencing, from around 13 patients with persistent Graves' disease and 20 or so patients with newly diagnosed Graves' disease.

The receptor library was made with multiplex PCR. The instrument given in TCRdb is Illumina HiSeq 4000. TCR beta libraries were built with iRepertoire HTBI primers and Arm-PCR amplification of CDR3 regions. Gel purification was performed on PCR products prior to sequencing. The paper's data handling went like this. Gene usage analysis of CDR3 amino acid clonotypes used the 60 to 80 TRBV and 14 TRBJ segments found across samples. Filtered high-quality paired reads were merged into contigs using COPE and FqMerger. Contigs were aligned with BLAST to IMGT TRBV, TRBD and TRBJ reference genes, and CDR3 was defined per IMGT. Highly expanded clones were defined as clonotypes with a frequency above 0.1%. Shannon entropy served as the measure of repertoire diversity, while the Gini coefficient captured V-J evenness. A clonotype found in more than one individual was treated as public. TCRdb ran its own pipeline on the public reads, namely fastp trimming at Q25 and MiXCR clone calling, and kept in-frame beta chains. Merged by CDR3 protein, the rows form single entries marked with the most common genes and DNA. V and J calls and clone size were set by TCRdb, not the authors. The sample data list around 250,000 distinct CDR3 sequences, and just over 20% of these were observed just once. The top ten clonotypes cover approximately 14% of the sample.

The time point label here, explained by the study, means: newly diagnosed GD, antithyroid drugs for less than 3 months. For both TCR sequencing and RNA sequencing, RNA was extracted from PBMCs using TRIzol. Graves' disease was diagnosed according to American Thyroid Association guidelines. Recruitment of patients was carried out at an endocrinology department in Xi'an, China. From each patient, about 9 milliliters of peripheral blood was collected into an EDTA anticoagulant tube. Ficoll Paque Plus density gradient separation was used to isolate PBMCs, and no further T cell sorting was done. An Agilent 2100 Bioanalyzer and agarose gel were used to check RNA quality, while a NanoDrop 2000 measured RNA concentration. The trim is 5 bases for V and 6 bases for J, with a gap of 14 bases between the germline ends. CDR1 and CDR2 (MNHEY, SMNVEV) derive from the germline V gene (reference sequence). The CDR3 has 13 amino acids, counting the end cysteine and phenylalanine. Only the CDR3 part of the read is kept: 39 bases, read in frame from the first base.

What the work shows at the level of the full study, not this receptor alone: The study examined only peripheral blood because the primary lesion, thyroid tissue, could not be accessed. Preferential use of TRBV28, TRBJ1-2 and TRBJ2-5 was observed in persistent disease, whereas TRBV20-1 and TRBJ2-1 were favored in newly diagnosed disease. The small sample size was acknowledged by the authors as a limitation that may reduce accuracy. Compared with newly diagnosed patients, patients with persistent Graves' disease had lower TCR Shannon entropy and fewer highly expanded clones, which suggests clonal expansion. Patients with persistent disease shared more public clonotypes (roughly 2,900) than newly diagnosed patients did (approximately 970). Sequencing and analysis were restricted to the TCR beta chain.

This sequence originates from a female donor with Graves disease. The specimen comprised peripheral blood mononuclear cells (PBMCs), sampled at new diagnosis, from a patient treated with antithyroid drugs. In this chain, TRBV27 is recombined with TRBJ2-7; 5 matching bases give a weak D call of TRBD1. This receptor carries the CDR3 CASSLVVGAEQYF. Read as DNA, the sequence is TGTGCCAGCAGTCTCGTCGTAGGGGCCGAGCAGTACTTC.